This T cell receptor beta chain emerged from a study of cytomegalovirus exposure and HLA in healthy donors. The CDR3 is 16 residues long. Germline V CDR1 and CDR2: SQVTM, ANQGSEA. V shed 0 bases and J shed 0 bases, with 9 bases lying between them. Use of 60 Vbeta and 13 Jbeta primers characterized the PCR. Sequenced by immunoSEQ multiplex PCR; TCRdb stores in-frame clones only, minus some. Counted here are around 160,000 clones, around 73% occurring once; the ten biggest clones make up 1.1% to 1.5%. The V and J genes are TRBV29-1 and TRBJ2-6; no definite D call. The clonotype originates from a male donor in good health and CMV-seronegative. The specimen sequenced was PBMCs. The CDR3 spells CSVEDPTGSGANVLTF. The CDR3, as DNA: TGCAGCGTTGAAGATCCAACGGGCTCTGGGGCCAACGTCCTGACTTTC.